These 12 T cell receptor beta chains were sequenced from one sample in a study of Graves' ophthalmopathy and Graves' hyperthyroidism. Transcripts of RNA were the source for amplifying TCR beta CDR3 regions. First-round RT-PCR relied on HTBI primers, and a second-round multiplex PCR came next. TCRdb re-analysed the multiplex PCR reads in MiXCR, keeping a single row per CDR3 protein. The sample records hundreds of thousands of distinct CDR3 sequences, just over 40% being singletons. Sequenced material: peripheral blood. The source of these receptors is an adult man with Graves' ophthalmopathy.

This chain joins TRBV12-3 or TRBV12-4 and TRBJ1-2, with D possibly being TRBD1 (6 bases). The CDR3 is 15 amino acids. Trimming left V 3 bases short and J 2 bases short, with 13 bases between. The CDR3 loop is CASSFGDTPNYGYTF. The CDR3 bases are TGTGCCAGCAGTTTTGGGGACACCCCAAACTATGGCTACACCTTC.

This rearrangement joins TRBV2 to TRBJ1-3; the D is unclear. The V end lost 6 bases, the J end lost 0 bases, and 12 bases lay between the germline ends. CDR1 and CDR2 from the germline V gene are SNHLY and FYNNEI. The CDR3 is 15 residues long. CDR3 in amino acids: CASRARANSGNTIYF. The DNA for the CDR3 is TGTGCCAGCAGGGCACGGGCCAACTCTGGAAACACCATATATTTT.

The chain combines TRBV29-1 with TRBJ1-1; D perhaps matches TRBD1 (6 bases). This CDR3 spans 12 amino acids. The V gene's germline CDR1 is SQVTM and CDR2 ANQGSEA. Trimming cost V 5 bases and J 1 base, with 8 bases left between them. CDR3 amino acids: CSVSQGNTEAFF. The CDR3 bases are TGCAGCGTTTCACAGGGGAACACTGAAGCTTTCTTT. Looking up the rest from reference TRBV29-1 and TRBJ1-1 gives the full variable domain: SAVISQKPSRDICQRGTSLTIQCQVDSQVTMMFWYRQQPGQSLTLIATANQGSEATYESGFVIDKFPISRPNLTFSTLTVSNMSPEDSSIYLCSVSQGNTEAFFGQGTRLTVV.

Of note for this clonotype: One end of the junction is discordant with germline, which a read error may explain. The chain recombines TRBV7-9 with TRBJ1-2, with D perhaps matching TRBD1 (6 bases). The CDR3 runs to 14 residues. Germline V gene sequence: CDR1 SEHNR, CDR2 FQNEAQ (reference sequence). As DNA, the CDR3 is TGTGCCAGCAGCTTAAATGGGGGCAGCTATGGCTACATCTTC. Encoded protein: CASSLNGGSYGYIF.

The sample holds many counts of this clonotype. The chain has TRBV19 and TRBJ2-5; 12 bases fit TRBD1. After removal of 5 bases from V and 5 bases from J, the junction contained 6 bases not matched to a gene. This CDR3 has 15 amino acids. Germline CDR1 is LNHDA and CDR2 is SQIVND (reference sequence). The CDR3 loop reads CASSLGTGGSETQYF. CDR3 DNA: TGTGCCAGTAGTTTGGGGACAGGGGGCTCGGAGACCCAGTACTTC.

As regards this clonotype: A read error is possible here, since a much larger clone lies one base away. This CDR3 is CASSFADRERYF. In DNA form, the CDR3 reads TGTGCCAGCAGCTTCGCAGACAGAGAGCGGTACTTC. The chain uses TRBV6-5 and TRBJ2-7, with D perhaps TRBD1 (5 bases). CDR1 is MNHEY and CDR2 is SVGAGI in the germline V gene. There are 12 residues in the CDR3.

The table lists this clonotype with a count of one. The chain couples TRBV10-3 to TRBJ1-5; 8 bases line up with TRBD1. Germline CDR1 ENHRY, CDR2 SYGVKD. With V trimmed by 10 bases and J by 3 bases, 8 bases remained unmatched. CDR3 size: 14 residues. This CDR3 reads CATQGQGDNQPQHF. CDR3 in DNA: TGTGCCACCCAAGGACAGGGTGACAATCAGCCCCAGCATTTT.

This clonotype was picked up many times. This sequence joins TRBV29-1 and TRBJ1-2; tentatively, D is TRBD1 (6 bases). V was shortened by 1 base and J by 6 bases, with 9 bases between the two germline ends. Per germline, CDR1 SQVTM and CDR2 ANQGSEA. This CDR3 has 12 residues. The CDR3 sequence is CSVEGGGNGYTF. The CDR3 DNA is TGCAGCGTTGAAGGGGGGGGCAATGGCTACACCTTC.

The chain uses TRBV6-1 and TRBJ1-5; D is undetermined. The CDR3 runs to 14 residues. CDR1 and CDR2 (germline): MNHNS, SASEGT. Trimming removed 7 bases at V and 6 bases at J, with 16 bases between. In DNA form, the CDR3 reads TGTGCCAGCAACGCCTCCCCTGACGGTCAGCCCCAGCATTTT. This translates into CASNASPDGQPQHF.

The V and J genes are TRBV6-5 and TRBJ2-7, with TRBD1 matching 8 bases. CDR1 is MNHEY, CDR2 SVGAGI, per germline. The CDR3 spans 13 residues. V was clipped by 6 bases and J by 3 bases; unmatched bases: 4. The CDR3 DNA reads TGTGCCAGCAGGTCAGGGGGCGTCTACGAGCAGTACTTC. Encoded protein: CASRSGGVYEQYF.

This clonotype was observed a handful of times. CDR3 nucleotide sequence: TGTGCCAGCTCACTAGGGGGCGATGCCTATGGCTACACCTTC. It codes for CASSLGGDAYGYTF. V gene TRBV18 combines with J gene TRBJ1-2, with TRBD1 matching 7 bases. The ends lost 4 bases at V and 4 bases at J; junction bases unmatched: 6. CDR1 is KGHSH and CDR2 is LQKENI in the germline V gene. The CDR3 runs 14 residues.

This clonotype was seen a few times. CDR3 in amino acids: CASSVDWGSSYEQYF. CDR3 in DNA: TGTGCCAGCAGCGTAGATTGGGGCAGCAGCTACGAGCAGTACTTC. The rearrangement uses TRBV9 and TRBJ2-7, with TRBD1 as a possible D gene (5 bases). V was clipped by 0 bases and J by 3 bases, with 13 bases between them. This CDR3 has 15 amino acids. CDR1 and CDR2 (germline): SGDLS, YYNGEE.